This T cell receptor beta chain was documented in a study of monozygotic twins with inflammatory bowel disease. Blood samples of approximately 2.4 ml were drawn from every donor. Isolation of total RNA was performed on whole blood, with no prior T cell sorting. Germline CDR1 reads WNHNN; CDR2 reads SYGVQD (reference sequence). The CDR3 has 15 residues. Each CDR3 protein gets one entry in TCRdb, which reprocessed the 5' RACE reads and gives no DNA. The sample's table shows 150,000 or so distinct CDR3 sequences. The chain joins TRBV10-1 to TRBJ2-6; TCRdb's D gene call, TRBD2, goes unchecked for lack of DNA. The clonotype was recovered from a human donor with ulcerative colitis or Crohn's disease, or a healthy co-twin of an affected twin (not recorded which). Sequencing used blood. CDR3: CASSGGVPGANVLTF.